One sample yielded the 20 T cell receptor beta chains listed below, sequenced in a study of shared clonotypes between healthy human individuals. Generated by immunoSEQ multiplex PCR, the TCRdb table keeps only in-frame clones and is missing some. Among some 2,100,000 clones, roughly 95% were seen once, and the ten largest hold approximately 0.13%. The specimen was naive CD4+ T cells sorted from blood. Subset defined: CD45RA+ positively selected. The origin of the receptors is a man younger than 30 in good health.

The gene calls are TRBV4-3 and TRBJ2-7; 11 bases fit TRBD2. The V segment lost 4 bases and the J segment 3 bases; nucleotides outside the gene matches: 5. CDR1 LGHNA and CDR2 YSLEER come from the germline V gene. The CDR3 spans 15 residues. In DNA form, the CDR3 reads TGCGCCAGCAGCCCCTACCTAGCGGGGGGCTACGAGCAGTACTTC. Translating gives CASSPYLAGGYEQYF.

Turning to this clone: The junction differs from germline at one of its ends, possibly a read error. V gene TRBV7-7 combines with J gene TRBJ2-7; TRBD1 is a possible D gene (5 bases). The germline gives CDR1 SSHAT, CDR2 FNYEAQ (reference sequence). This CDR3 spans 13 amino acids. The CDR3 is CASSLASGAEQYF. The DNA for the CDR3 is TGTGCTAGCAGCTTAGCTTCTGGGGCTGAGCAGTACTTC. Filled out from reference TRBV7-7 and TRBJ2-7, the complete variable domain reads GAGVSQSPRYKVTKRGQDVTLRCDPISSHATLYWYQQALGQGPEFLTYFNYEAQPDKSGLPSDRFSAERPEGSISTLTIQRTEQRDSAMYRCASSLASGAEQYFGPGTRLTVT.

The chain has TRBV18 and TRBJ2-7; D is unclear. This CDR3 region has 16 residues. Trimming removed 6 bases at V and 4 bases at J, with 22 bases between. Germline assignment: CDR1 KGHSH and CDR2 LQKENI. CDR3 DNA sequence: TGTGCCAGCTCCCAATACACAATCAAGGCCCAGTACGAGCAGTACTTC. This encodes CASSQYTIKAQYEQYF.

The V gene is TRBV6-1, the J gene TRBJ1-1; D is unresolved. The CDR3 is 14 residues long. Trimming pared 2 bases from V and 3 bases from J, leaving 10 bases between. The germline V gene encodes CDR1 MNHNS and CDR2 SASEGT. CDR3 nucleotide sequence: TGTGCCAGCAGTGAACGGGGAAGTGACACTGAAGCTTTCTTT. Encoded protein: CASSERGSDTEAFF.

V gene TRBV19 combines with J gene TRBJ1-6; TRBD1 agrees at 8 bases. Germline CDR1 reads LNHDA; CDR2 reads SQIVND (reference sequence). J gave up 6 bases and V 4 bases, and 8 bases lay outside the gene matches. There are 16 residues in the CDR3. The CDR3 DNA reads TGTGCCAGTAGTACTACCGGGACAGGTAGTAATTCACCCCTCCACTTT. Protein sequence: CASSTTGTGSNSPLHF.

The V gene is TRBV29-1, the J gene TRBJ1-6; 7 nucleotides agree with TRBD1. This CDR3 has 14 residues. Germline loops: CDR1 SQVTM, CDR2 ANQGSEA. Trimming at V came to 6 bases and at J to 2 bases, leaving 4 bases not matched to a gene. CDR3: CSVRDSTYNSPLHF. For the CDR3, the DNA is TGCAGCGTACGGGACAGTACCTATAATTCACCCCTCCACTTT.

V and J are TRBV11-3 and TRBJ2-7; D is possibly TRBD2 (5 bases). This CDR3 contains 14 residues. The ends were cut back, 0 bases at V and 6 bases at J, with 12 bases in the middle. In germline, CDR1 is SGHNT, CDR2 YENEEA. The CDR3 protein is CASSLDIDAGEQYF. The CDR3, as DNA: TGTGCCAGCAGCTTAGATATCGACGCGGGCGAGCAGTACTTC.

This clone showed up just once. CDR3 in amino acids: CASSSQGDSNSPLHF. CDR3 DNA sequence: TGTGCCAGCAGCTCACAGGGGGACAGTAATTCACCCCTCCACTTT. This rearrangement joins TRBV9 to TRBJ1-6, with TRBD1 identical over 8 bases. The CDR3 covers 15 residues. Germline loops: CDR1 SGDLS, CDR2 YYNGEE. Losses at the gene ends were 4 bases for V and 6 bases for J; bases not matched to a gene: 6. Variable domain in full (rest from reference TRBV9 and TRBJ1-6): DSGVTQTPKHLITATGQRVTLRCSPRSGDLSVYWYQQSLDQGLQFLIQYYNGEERAKGNILERFSAQQFPDLHSELNLSSLELGDSALYFCASSSQGDSNSPLHFGNGTRLTVT.

As to this clone: This sample includes further DNA sequences coding for the same CDR3. The V call is TRBV2, the J call TRBJ2-7; D unresolved. The CDR3 is 12 residues long. The V end was cut by 4 bases, the J end by 2 bases, with 6 bases between. The germline CDR1 and CDR2 sequences are SNHLY and FYNNEI. This chain's CDR3 is CASSVGTYEQYF. The CDR3 coding sequence is TGTGCCAGCAGTGTAGGCACCTACGAGCAGTACTTC.

This clone was observed a single time. The chain has TRBV27 and TRBJ1-2; no firm D call. Germline assignment: CDR1 MNHEY and CDR2 SMNVEV (reference sequence). The V end lost 2 bases, the J end lost 4 bases, and 8 bases lay between the germline ends. This CDR3 region has 13 residues. The CDR3 here is CASSLEVGYGYTF. The CDR3 nucleotides read TGTGCCAGCAGTTTAGAGGTCGGCTATGGCTACACCTTC.

The rearrangement links TRBV19 to TRBJ1-5; unclear D gene. The V gene's germline CDR1 is LNHDA and CDR2 SQIVND (reference sequence). Trimming took off 3 bases at V and 1 base at J, with 7 bases between the two ends. The CDR3 contains 14 residues. The CDR3 loop reads CASSIWGSNQPQHF. Here the CDR3 DNA reads TGTGCCAGTAGTATTTGGGGAAGCAATCAGCCCCAGCATTTT.

On this clone itself: The sample has other DNA sequences that encode this CDR3 too. J is TRBJ1-3 and V is TRBV30, with 8 bases fitting TRBD1. The CDR3 has 13 amino acids. The ends lost 4 bases at V and 4 bases at J; junction bases unmatched: 3. CDR1 and CDR2 from the germline V gene are GTSNPN and SVGIG (reference sequence). As DNA, the CDR3 is TGTGCCTGGACACAGGGGGTCGGAAACACCATATATTTT. Translation: CAWTQGVGNTIYF.

The genes are TRBV11-2 and TRBJ2-3; D may be TRBD2 (6 bases). Trimming took 4 bases from V and 7 from J, leaving 18 bases between them. The CDR3 is made up of 15 amino acids. CDR1 and CDR2 from the germline V gene are SGHAT and FQNNGV. CDR3 sequence: CASSSWGGVKNTQYF. Written as DNA, the CDR3 is TGTGCCAGCAGCTCCTGGGGCGGGGTAAAGAATACGCAGTATTTT.

This chain connects TRBV12-2 to TRBJ2-2; TRBD1, as called in the table, went unchecked against the DNA. TRBV12-2 is classified as a pseudogene. This CDR3 is built from 16 residues. The CDR3 coding sequence is TGTGCAAGTCGCTTACCGGGACAGGGAGGCACCGGGGAGCTGTTTTTT. It encodes CASRLPGQGGTGELFF.

This clone has just one count. This sequence joins TRBV28 and TRBJ1-6; no firm D call. The CDR3 contains 16 residues. The V gene lost 3 bases and the J gene lost 2 bases, with 11 bases spanning the gap. Germline CDR1 MDHEN, CDR2 SYDVKM. The CDR3 DNA reads TGTGCCAGCAGTTTGGCTCGGGTAGCCTATAATTCACCCCTCCACTTT. Translating gives CASSLARVAYNSPLHF.

The chain employs TRBV7-9 and TRBJ1-5; 7 bases map to TRBD1. Per the germline V gene, CDR1 is SEHNR and CDR2 is FQNEAQ (reference sequence). The V segment lost 4 bases and the J segment 0 bases; nucleotides outside the gene matches: 6. CDR3 length: 16 amino acids. The CDR3 DNA reads TGTGCCAGCAGCTACTCCGGGACAGATAGCAATCAGCCCCAGCATTTT. This gives the protein CASSYSGTDSNQPQHF.

This chain uses TRBV27 with TRBJ2-7, with TRBD2 matching over 11 bases. V gave up 6 bases and J gave up 7 bases; unmatched junction bases: 5. This CDR3 contains 13 residues. CDR1 and CDR2 (germline): MNHEY, SMNVEV (reference sequence). CDR3 coding DNA: TGTGCCAGCAGGATAGCGGGGGGGCGAGAGCAGTACTTC. Translated, it gives CASRIAGGREQYF.

The chain links TRBV7-2 to TRBJ1-2, with TRBD1 matching over 7 bases. Germline V gene data show CDR1 as SGHTA and CDR2 as FQGNSA. The CDR3 runs 14 residues. J gave up 10 bases and V 5 bases, and 13 bases lay outside the gene matches. CDR3 region: CASSLDRVLSVYTF. The DNA for the CDR3 is TGTGCCAGCAGCCTAGACAGGGTCCTATCTGTCTACACCTTC.

The chain links TRBV5-8 to TRBJ1-2, with D tentatively TRBD1 (6 bases). The CDR3 totals 11 residues. V shed 3 bases and J shed 13 bases, with 13 bases lying between them. The V gene's germline CDR1 is SGHTS and CDR2 YDEGEE. The DNA of the CDR3 is TGTGCCAGCAGCTGGCAGGGGTTGATCACCTTC. Translating gives CASSWQGLITF.

This rearrangement joins TRBV6-5 to TRBJ2-1, with TRBD1 matching 7 bases. The CDR3 sequence is 11 residues long. CDR1 and CDR2 from the germline V gene are MNHEY and SVGAGI. The J segment lost 9 bases and the V segment lost 7 bases, leaving 3 bases of the junction unmatched. The CDR3 DNA sequence: TGTGCCAGCAACAGGGGTAGTGAGCAGTTCTTC. Encoded protein: CASNRGSEQFF.